What follows are 22 T cell receptor beta chains derived from one specimen sequenced in a study of PD-L1 blockade in urothelial cancer. Time point specified: peripheral blood 6 weeks after treatment start. The protocol was immunoSEQ multiplex PCR, while the TCRdb copy is restricted to in-frame clones and leaves out a portion. The profile shows roughly 100,000 clones, around four fifths of them singletons. This specimen was PBMCs, taken around atezolizumab (anti-PD-L1) treatment. All receptors derive from a man aged 65 to 85 with urothelial cancer.

This clone was seen only once. The gene calls are TRBV6-1 and TRBJ2-4; TRBD1 matches at 7 bases. The CDR3 length is 15 residues. Losses at the gene ends were 7 bases for V and 2 bases for J; bases not matched to a gene: 8. Germline values: CDR1 MNHNS, CDR2 SASEGT. CDR3 protein: CASKSTGMSKNIQYF. The CDR3 nucleotides read TGTGCCAGCAAATCGACAGGGATGTCCAAAAACATTCAGTACTTC.

This clone was observed a single time. The rearrangement uses TRBV14 and TRBJ1-1; D not certain. V lost 0 bases and J 2 bases, leaving 4 bases between the germline ends. The CDR3 has 13 residues. CDR1 and CDR2 from the germline V gene are SGHDN and FVKESK. The CDR3 sequence is CASSQDLNTEAFF. For the CDR3, the DNA is TGTGCCAGCAGCCAAGATCTTAACACTGAAGCTTTCTTT.

CDR3 in DNA: TGTGCCAGCAGACTAGCGGGAGGATCGAACACCGGGGAGCTGTTTTTT. Its translation: CASRLAGGSNTGELFF. The chain employs TRBV28 and TRBJ2-2, with 12 bases fitting TRBD2. V shed 6 bases and J 0 bases; nucleotides not matched to a gene: 2. This CDR3 is built from 16 residues. CDR1 is MDHEN and CDR2 is SYDVKM in the germline V gene.

V gene TRBV7-3 combines with J gene TRBJ1-2; perhaps TRBD1 as D (6 bases). Trimming removed 4 bases at V and 7 bases at J, with 22 bases between. The length of the CDR3 is 16 residues. Germline loops: CDR1 SGHTA, CDR2 FQGTGA. The CDR3 protein is CASSSGRGADRRGYTF. CDR3 bases: TGTGCCAGCAGCTCAGGGAGGGGGGCAGACCGGCGTGGCTACACCTTC.

The V call is TRBV11-3, the J call TRBJ2-3, with D perhaps matching TRBD2 (6 bases). V lost 1 base and J 4 bases, leaving 12 bases between the germline ends. CDR3 length: 15 amino acids. Germline V CDR1 and CDR2: SGHNT, YENEEA. The CDR3 region has the DNA TGTGCCAGCAGCTTAGTAGTCGGGGGTGCAGATACGCAGTATTTT. Its protein is CASSLVVGGADTQYF.

This chain uses TRBV18 with TRBJ2-1, with 9 bases lining up with TRBD1. V lost 3 bases to trimming and J lost 5 bases; unmatched junction nucleotides: 11. The CDR3 loop spans 17 amino acids. CDR1 KGHSH and CDR2 LQKENI come from the germline V gene. In DNA form, the CDR3 reads TGTGCCAGCTCACCTCCCGGGACAGGGTATGGGGACAATGAGCAGTTCTTC. Protein product: CASSPPGTGYGDNEQFF.

This rearrangement joins TRBV7-2 to TRBJ2-1; D perhaps matches TRBD2 (5 bases). This CDR3 is 16 amino acids long. The germline V and J ends were trimmed by 5 bases and 9 bases, with 23 bases remaining between them. Germline CDR1 reads SGHTA; CDR2 reads FQGNSA. The CDR3 nucleotides are TGTGCCAGCAGCCCGCACCGGGAACCGGGTGGGAGTGAGCAGTTCTTC. This gives the protein CASSPHREPGGSEQFF. The variable domain in full, with the rest retrieved from reference TRBV7-2 and TRBJ2-1, is GAGVSQSPSNKVTEKGKDVELRCDPISGHTALYWYRQSLGQGLEFLIYFQGNSAPDKSGLPSDRFSAERTGGSVSTLTIQRTQQEDSAVYLCASSPHREPGGSEQFFGPGTRLTVL.

A few counts support this clone. The chain couples TRBV6-5 to TRBJ1-2; D might be TRBD1 (6 bases). Trimming pared 3 bases from V and 5 bases from J, leaving 10 bases between. The germline CDR1 and CDR2 sequences are MNHEY and SVGAGI. The CDR3 contains 13 residues. The CDR3 DNA follows: TGTGCCAGCAGTTATTCTAGGGGGTATGGCTACACCTTC. Its translation is CASSYSRGYGYTF.

This clone has a handful of counts. This chain uses TRBV30 with TRBJ1-4; D is uncertain. Per the germline V gene, CDR1 is GTSNPN and CDR2 is SVGIG (reference sequence). V gave up 2 bases and J gave up 0 bases, with 10 bases separating them. The CDR3 has 15 residues. The CDR3 reads CAWSHDGATNEKLFF. CDR3 DNA: TGTGCCTGGAGTCACGACGGAGCAACTAATGAAAAACTGTTTTTT.

V and J are TRBV6-6 and TRBJ1-2, with unresolved D. The CDR3 has 13 residues. The germline V and J ends were trimmed by 5 bases and 6 bases, with 13 bases remaining between them. CDR1 MNHNY and CDR2 SVGAGI come from the germline V gene (reference sequence). The CDR3 nucleotides are TGTGCCAGCAGTGGTAACCGTGGGCATGGCTACACCTTC. Its translation is CASSGNRGHGYTF.

The J gene is TRBJ1-4, the V gene TRBV7-9, with D unclear. From germline, CDR1 is SEHNR and CDR2 FQNEAQ (reference sequence). The V gene lost 6 bases and the J gene lost 1 base, with 12 bases spanning the gap. This CDR3 is built from 15 residues. CDR3 amino acids: CASRKGVGTNEKLFF. Written as DNA, the CDR3 is TGTGCCAGCAGAAAAGGAGTAGGAACTAATGAAAAACTGTTTTTT.

This clone was seen once. The chain joins TRBV29-1 to TRBJ2-4; TRBD1 matches at 9 bases. The germline V gene encodes CDR1 SQVTM and CDR2 ANQGSEA. The J segment lost 1 base and the V segment lost 4 bases, leaving 5 bases of the junction unmatched. There are 15 residues in the CDR3. The CDR3 DNA reads TGCAGCGTTGCGACCGGGACAGGGGCCAAAAACATTCAGTACTTC. Translated, it gives CSVATGTGAKNIQYF.

The chain joins TRBV9 to TRBJ1-3; TRBD1 matches 8 bases. V lost 0 bases and J lost 8; bases outside the gene matches: 7. The CDR3 covers 15 residues. Germline V CDR1 and CDR2: SGDLS, YYNGEE. Here the CDR3 reads CASSVEYQGADTIYF. The CDR3, as DNA: TGTGCCAGCAGCGTAGAATATCAGGGGGCTGACACCATATATTTT. The whole variable domain, filled in from reference TRBV9 and TRBJ1-3, reads DSGVTQTPKHLITATGQRVTLRCSPRSGDLSVYWYQQSLDQGLQFLIQYYNGEERAKGNILERFSAQQFPDLHSELNLSSLELGDSALYFCASSVEYQGADTIYFGEGSWLTVV.

J is TRBJ2-7 and V is TRBV29-1, with TRBD2 identical over 15 bases. The CDR3 spans 13 residues. Germline assignment: CDR1 SQVTM and CDR2 ANQGSEA. With 7 bases clipped from V and 7 bases from J, the junction kept 5 bases outside the gene matches. The CDR3 DNA is TGCAGCGCCGGACTAGCGGGAGGGGATGAGCAGTACTTC. This encodes CSAGLAGGDEQYF.

In its sample, this clone was seen a few times. The chain recombines TRBV15 with TRBJ2-3; TRBD1 aligns across 7 bases. The CDR3 is made up of 18 amino acids. Trimming at V came to 1 base and at J to 2 bases, leaving 12 bases not matched to a gene. Germline loops: CDR1 LNHNV, CDR2 YYDKDF (reference sequence). This chain's CDR3 is CATSRVPPGTDATDTQYF. The CDR3 DNA follows: TGTGCCACCAGCAGAGTTCCTCCCGGGACAGACGCCACAGATACGCAGTATTTT.

The count of this clone is one. Relative to the germline gene, one junction end is altered; a read error may explain this. This sequence joins TRBV7-7 and TRBJ2-5; 9 positions match TRBD2. CDR1 and CDR2 (germline): SSHAT, FNYEAQ (reference sequence). The CDR3 length is 18 residues. In DNA form, the CDR3 reads TGTGCTAGCAGCTTAGCGCGATTAGCGGGAGTAGGGGAAGAGACCCAGTACTTC. Translated: CASSLARLAGVGEETQYF.

In its sample, this clone was seen once. The gene calls are TRBV6-6 and TRBJ1-1, with D unresolved. The CDR3 covers 13 residues. Germline V gene lookup returns CDR1 MNHNY and CDR2 SVGAGI (reference sequence). V gave up 7 bases and J gave up 5 bases, with 14 bases separating them. The chain's CDR3 is CASTGFVRTEAFF. CDR3 nucleotide sequence: TGTGCCAGCACGGGGTTTGTACGAACTGAAGCTTTCTTT.

This chain uses TRBV25-1 with TRBJ1-4; D is unclear. Trimming removed 6 bases from V and 3 bases from J, with 5 bases in between. The V gene's germline CDR1 is MGHDK and CDR2 SYGVNS. This CDR3 is 12 amino acids long. The CDR3 protein is CASRLANEKLFF. CDR3 DNA sequence: TGTGCCAGCAGACTTGCTAATGAAAAACTGTTTTTT.

The chain joins TRBV7-8 to TRBJ2-7; 11 nucleotides agree with TRBD1. The ends lost 5 bases at V and 4 bases at J; junction bases unmatched: 7. Germline CDR1 SGHVS, CDR2 FQNEAQ. The CDR3 totals 15 residues. The CDR3 here is CASSPPDRGLYEQYF. The DNA for the CDR3 is TGTGCCAGCAGCCCCCCGGACAGGGGGCTATACGAGCAGTACTTC.

This rearrangement joins TRBV7-2 to TRBJ2-7; the D gene is possibly TRBD2 (6 bases). Germline CDR1 is SGHTA and CDR2 is FQGNSA. The length of the CDR3 is 13 residues. V was trimmed by 5 bases and J by 5 bases, leaving 13 bases between them. CDR3 sequence (DNA): TGTGCCAGCAGCCCGGGAGTTACGAACGAGCAGTACTTC. The encoded protein is CASSPGVTNEQYF.

This clone was detected once. The chain is built from TRBV30 and TRBJ2-7, with TRBD2 identical over 10 bases. The CDR3 consists of 16 residues. The V segment lost 3 bases and the J segment 0 bases; nucleotides outside the gene matches: 8. From germline, CDR1 is GTSNPN and CDR2 SVGIG (reference sequence). CDR3 sequence: CAWSLGLADGSYEQYF. CDR3 in DNA: TGTGCCTGGAGCCTCGGACTAGCGGACGGCTCCTACGAGCAGTACTTC.

The genes are TRBV5-4 and TRBJ2-7; D is possibly TRBD2 (5 bases). The CDR3 is 13 residues long. Germline lookup yields CDR1 SGHNT and CDR2 YYREEE (reference sequence). V was pared by 10 bases and J by 2 bases, with 16 bases between. The CDR3 is CAAGPTAAYEQYF. CDR3 DNA sequence: TGTGCCGCCGGACCAACAGCGGCCTACGAGCAGTACTTC.